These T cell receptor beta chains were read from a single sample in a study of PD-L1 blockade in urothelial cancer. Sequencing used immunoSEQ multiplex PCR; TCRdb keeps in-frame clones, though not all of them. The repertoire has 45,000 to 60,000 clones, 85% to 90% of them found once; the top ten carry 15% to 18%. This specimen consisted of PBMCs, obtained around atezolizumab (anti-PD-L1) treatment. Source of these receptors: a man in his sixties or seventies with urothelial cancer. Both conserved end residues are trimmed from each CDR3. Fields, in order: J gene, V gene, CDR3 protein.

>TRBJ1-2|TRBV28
ASSPLTGLSGYT
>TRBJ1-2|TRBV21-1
ASSRVAGAFYGYT
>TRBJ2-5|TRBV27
ASSLQGAETQY
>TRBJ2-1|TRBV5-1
ASYLGPLDEQF
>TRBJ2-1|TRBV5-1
ASSLAQGQGYNEQF
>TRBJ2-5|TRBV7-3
ASSLRAGAGETQY
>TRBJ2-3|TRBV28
ASSLVGDTQY
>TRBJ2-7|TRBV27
ASSSPGLGGEQY
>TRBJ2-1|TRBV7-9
ASSFREEQF
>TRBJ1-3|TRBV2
ASSDNSGNTIY
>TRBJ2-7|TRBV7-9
ASSLVSLEQY
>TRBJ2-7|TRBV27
ASSSSIHRQSYEQY
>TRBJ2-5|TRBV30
AWNLATQETQY
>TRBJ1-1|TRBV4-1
ASSQDTGEAF
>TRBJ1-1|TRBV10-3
AISEGGAEAF
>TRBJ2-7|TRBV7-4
ARDGQSSYEQY
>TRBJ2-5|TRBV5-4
ASSFVGKGLQETQY
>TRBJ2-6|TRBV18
ASSPLFAGTGPGANVLT
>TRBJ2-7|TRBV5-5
ASSLSRSYEQY
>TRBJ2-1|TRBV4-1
ASRGSFQF
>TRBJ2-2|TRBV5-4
ASSAEGENTGELF
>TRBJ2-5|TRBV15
ATSRDGSRAEETQY
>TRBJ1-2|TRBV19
ASRNFNYGYT
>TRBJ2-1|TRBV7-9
ASSALLGGLNEQF
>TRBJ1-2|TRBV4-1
ASSQDRQAEGYGYT
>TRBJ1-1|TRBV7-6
ASSLGRDRVIGEAF
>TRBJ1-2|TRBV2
ASSEALRGGGYT